These 27 T cell receptor beta chains came from one sample sequenced in a study of T cell responses to AZD1222 COVID-19 vaccine. Sequencing was performed with immunoSEQ multiplex PCR; in TCRdb, only in-frame clones are kept and a portion is missing. The table includes over 50,000 clones, approximately 80% detected once. Sequencing was performed on peripheral blood, taken 28 days after the second AZD1222 dose. The receptors were gathered from an adult who received the AZD1222 COVID-19 vaccine.

The CDR3 DNA reads TGTGCCTGGAGTGTATTCTCTGGGGTAGCTTTCTTT. Encoded protein: CAWSVFSGVAFF. V usage is TRBV30 and J usage is TRBJ1-1; D remains unclear. Germline lookup yields CDR1 GTSNPN and CDR2 SVGIG (reference sequence). CDR3 size: 12 residues. Trimming removed 0 bases from V and 10 bases from J, with 12 bases in between.

This sequence joins TRBV5-1 and TRBJ2-7; D possibly corresponds to TRBD2 (7 bases). There are 19 residues in the CDR3. V was shortened by 0 bases and J by 0 bases, with 22 bases between the two germline ends. Per germline, CDR1 SGHRS and CDR2 YFSETQ. The CDR3 sequence is CASSLGAWGGPPSSYEQYF. DNA of the CDR3: TGCGCCAGCAGCTTGGGGGCCTGGGGGGGCCCCCCGAGCTCCTACGAGCAGTACTTC.

The chain joins TRBV5-1 to TRBJ1-5, with D possibly TRBD1 on 5 matching bases. CDR1 and CDR2 from the germline V gene are SGHRS and YFSETQ. The CDR3 consists of 14 residues. V was shortened by 2 bases and J by 6 bases, with 12 bases between the two germline ends. CDR3 in amino acids: CASSFFPGTQPQHF. CDR3 sequence (DNA): TGCGCCAGCAGCTTTTTTCCAGGGACTCAGCCCCAGCATTTT.

This chain connects TRBV4-2 to TRBJ2-1; TRBD2 agrees at 7 bases. The CDR3 is 17 amino acids. Germline values: CDR1 LGHNA, CDR2 YNFKEQ. The trim removed 1 base at V and 0 bases at J, leaving 6 bases unmatched. The DNA of the CDR3 is TGTGCCAGCAGCCAAGTGACTAGCTCGAGCTCCTACAATGAGCAGTTCTTC. This gives the protein CASSQVTSSSSYNEQFF.

This clone was observed a single time. The chain is built from TRBV11-2 and TRBJ1-1; D may be TRBD1 (5 bases). CDR3 length: 14 amino acids. Deletions cut 3 bases from V and 3 bases from J, with 11 bases between. Germline CDR1 reads SGHAT; CDR2 reads FQNNGV. The CDR3 bases are TGTGCCAGCAGCTTTCAGGGATTCGACACTGAAGCTTTCTTT. Translated: CASSFQGFDTEAFF.

V and J are TRBV2 and TRBJ2-7, with 10 bases lining up with TRBD1. The V segment lost 7 bases and the J segment 6 bases; nucleotides outside the gene matches: 9. Germline CDR1 is SNHLY and CDR2 is FYNNEI. CDR3 length equals 14 residues. This CDR3 is CASTRGTGAGEQYV. CDR3 in DNA: TGTGCCAGCACTCGAGGGACAGGGGCTGGCGAGCAGTACGTC.

The chain has TRBV18 and TRBJ1-1, with D hard to call. The CDR3 has 14 amino acids. V lost 0 bases, J lost 10 bases, and 15 bases lay in between. Germline CDR1 reads KGHSH; CDR2 reads LQKENI. For the CDR3, the DNA is TGTGCCAGCTCACCACCCGGCAGTATCCTACTAGCTTTCTTT. Its translation: CASSPPGSILLAFF.

J is TRBJ2-3 and V is TRBV28; TRBD1 aligns across 8 bases. CDR3 length: 15 amino acids. Germline-derived CDR1 and CDR2 are MDHEN and SYDVKM. Unmatched junction bases numbered 7, after V lost 6 bases and J lost 2 bases. CDR3 nucleotides: TGTGCCAGCAGCTCCGGGACAGGAGACACAGATACGCAGTATTTT. Encoded protein: CASSSGTGDTDTQYF. Supplemented by reference TRBV28 and TRBJ2-3, the full variable domain reads DVKVTQSSRYLVKRTGEKVFLECVQDMDHENMFWYRQDPGLGLRLIYFSYDVKMKEKGDIPEGYSVSREKKERFSLILESASTNQTSMYLCASSSGTGDTDTQYFGPGTRLTVL.

V gene TRBV3-1 (or the pseudogene TRBV3-2) combines with J gene TRBJ1-1; 7 nucleotides align to TRBD1. Germline V lookup: CDR1 LGHDT, CDR2 YNNKEL (reference sequence). The CDR3 loop spans 14 amino acids. J gave up 2 bases and V 4 bases, and 4 bases lay outside the gene matches. CDR3: CASSLRDSNTEAFF. For the CDR3, the DNA is TGTGCCAGCAGCCTCCGGGACAGCAACACTGAAGCTTTCTTT.

The chain employs TRBV5-4 and TRBJ1-3; possible D gene TRBD1, 6 bases. CDR1 and CDR2 (germline): SGHNT, YYREEE (reference sequence). The CDR3 consists of 14 residues. The V and J ends lost 4 bases and 0 bases respectively, with 8 bases between them. The CDR3 bases are TGTGCCAGCAGCGCACAGGGCTCTGGAAACACCATATATTTT. Translation: CASSAQGSGNTIYF.

The chain links TRBV5-4 to TRBJ2-7, with TRBD1 identical over 8 bases. This CDR3 contains 14 residues. Germline V CDR1 and CDR2: SGHNT, YYREEE (reference sequence). Trimming took 3 bases from V and 3 from J; bases not matched to a gene: 5. CDR3 loop: CASSSTGGGYEQYV. The CDR3, as DNA: TGTGCCAGCAGCTCCACAGGGGGTGGCTACGAGCAGTACGTC.

V usage is TRBV7-9 and J usage is TRBJ2-1, with D uncertain. The CDR3 consists of 11 residues. V gave up 2 bases and J gave up 7 bases, with 3 bases separating them. Germline CDR1 is SEHNR and CDR2 is FQNEAQ (reference sequence). Here the CDR3 reads CASSLSNEQFF. The CDR3 DNA reads TGTGCCAGCAGCTTATCAAATGAGCAGTTCTTC. The whole variable domain, filled in from reference TRBV7-9 and TRBJ2-1, reads DTGVSQNPRHKITKRGQNVTFRCDPISEHNRLYWYRQTLGQGPEFLTYFQNEAQLEKSRLLSDRFSAERPKGSFSTLEIQRTEQGDSAMYLCASSLSNEQFFGPGTRLTVL.

The V call is TRBV7-2, the J call TRBJ2-7; TRBD2 is a possible D gene (5 bases). CDR3 size: 13 residues. The V gene lost 1 base and the J gene lost 7 bases, with 11 bases spanning the gap. Germline V gene lookup returns CDR1 SGHTA and CDR2 FQGNSA. Here the CDR3 reads CASSLGRVGEQYF. In DNA, the CDR3 is TGTGCCAGCAGCTTAGGGCGGGTCGGGGAGCAGTACTTC.

The CDR3, as DNA: TGCAGCGTTGAATCGGCCGCTAACAATGAGCAGTTCTTC. Translation: CSVESAANNEQFF. This chain links TRBV29-1 with TRBJ2-1; D is uncertain. Germline lookup yields CDR1 SQVTM and CDR2 ANQGSEA. The CDR3 covers 13 residues. Trimming took off 2 bases at V and 5 bases at J, with 10 bases between the two ends.

The chain combines TRBV5-1 with TRBJ1-2; possible D gene TRBD1, 6 bases. From germline, CDR1 is SGHRS and CDR2 YFSETQ. With 1 base removed from V and 6 bases from J, the gap between germline ends came to 22 bases. The CDR3 runs 17 residues. CDR3 in amino acids: CASSLKPLTGGRDGYTF. Written as DNA, the CDR3 is TGCGCCAGCAGCTTGAAACCACTGACTGGGGGGCGAGATGGCTACACCTTC.

This clone was counted once. CDR3 nucleotides: TGTGCCAGCAGCTTGGCTAACGACCAGCCCCAGCATTTT. It translates to CASSLANDQPQHF. The V and J genes are TRBV5-5 and TRBJ1-5; D remains ambiguous. The CDR3 has 13 amino acids. Germline CDR1 and CDR2: SGHKS and YYEKEE (reference sequence). Trimming pared 0 bases from V and 7 bases from J, leaving 8 bases between.

J is TRBJ2-5 and V is TRBV11-2; no definite D call. The CDR3 spans 16 residues. Germline V gives CDR1 SGHAT, CDR2 FQNNGV. With 5 bases removed from V and 8 bases from J, the gap between germline ends came to 24 bases. Here the CDR3 DNA reads TGTGCCAGCAGCGCTACCCCCCAAGGTAGCACACGAACCCAGTACTTC. It translates to CASSATPQGSTRTQYF.

The V and J genes are TRBV19 and TRBJ1-5, with D possibly matching TRBD1 (6 bases). The CDR3 is 15 residues long. CDR1 is LNHDA and CDR2 is SQIVND in the germline V gene (reference sequence). V was shortened by 3 bases and J by 3 bases, with 12 bases between the two germline ends. This chain's CDR3 is CASSIRQALNQPQHF. CDR3 coding DNA: TGTGCCAGTAGTATCAGACAGGCGCTCAATCAGCCCCAGCATTTT.

This clone showed up just once. The chain carries TRBV19 and TRBJ2-1, with TRBD2 as a possible D gene (6 bases). Germline V gene data show CDR1 as LNHDA and CDR2 as SQIVND (reference sequence). This CDR3 spans 14 amino acids. Trimming took 4 bases from V and 6 from J, leaving 13 bases between them. CDR3 in DNA: TGTGCCAGTAGTACGCCAGCGGGTATCAATGAGCAGTTCTTC. As protein: CASSTPAGINEQFF.

The V call is TRBV9, the J call TRBJ1-3, with a possible D match to TRBD1 (5 bases). Trimming removed 3 bases at V and 0 bases at J, with 13 bases between. The V gene's germline CDR1 is SGDLS and CDR2 YYNGEE. The CDR3 has 16 amino acids. The chain's CDR3 is CASSAERGSSGNTIYF. The DNA for the CDR3 is TGTGCCAGCAGCGCGGAGCGGGGCAGCTCTGGAAACACCATATATTTT.

This chain links TRBV27 with TRBJ2-2; D gene uncertain. Germline CDR1 MNHEY, CDR2 SMNVEV (reference sequence). The V and J ends lost 0 bases and 1 base respectively, with 6 bases between them. This CDR3 comprises 15 residues. The CDR3: CASSLSVGNTGELFF. The CDR3 DNA follows: TGTGCCAGCAGTTTATCCGTCGGGAACACCGGGGAGCTGTTTTTT.

The chain recombines TRBV7-9 with TRBJ1-3, with D perhaps matching TRBD1 (6 bases). Between the trimmed V and J ends, which lost 5 bases and 1 base, there was a span of 15 bases. Germline V gene lookup returns CDR1 SEHNR and CDR2 FQNEAQ (reference sequence). CDR3 length: 16 amino acids. In DNA, the CDR3 is TGTGCCAGCAGCCTAGGACAGACTTATTCTGGAAACACCATATATTTT. This encodes CASSLGQTYSGNTIYF.

This rearrangement joins TRBV28 to TRBJ2-2; D not resolved. Per germline, CDR1 MDHEN and CDR2 SYDVKM. V dropped 3 bases and J dropped 1 base, with 3 bases sitting between them. The CDR3 extends over 13 amino acids. DNA for the CDR3: TGTGCCAGCAGTTTCCAGAACACCGGGGAGCTGTTTTTT. Protein sequence: CASSFQNTGELFF.

This clone ranks as medium-sized. This chain uses TRBV19 with TRBJ1-3; D unclear. V dropped 3 bases and J dropped 0 bases, with 9 bases sitting between them. This CDR3 is built from 15 residues. Per germline, CDR1 LNHDA and CDR2 SQIVND (reference sequence). The CDR3 sequence: CASSIGINSGNTIYF. The CDR3 DNA follows: TGTGCCAGTAGTATCGGTATAAACTCTGGAAACACCATATATTTT.

The chain employs TRBV7-9 and TRBJ2-7; a possible D gene is TRBD1 (5 bases). Germline V gene sequence: CDR1 SEHNR, CDR2 FQNEAQ (reference sequence). The CDR3 has 13 amino acids. V lost 6 bases to trimming and J lost 6 bases, with 15 bases between them. The CDR3 spells CASSLHQGTEQYF. CDR3 DNA: TGTGCCAGCAGTCTCCACCAGGGCACCGAGCAGTACTTC.

This clone was seen only a few times. J is TRBJ1-5 and V is TRBV28; D might be TRBD1 (5 bases). This CDR3 has 17 amino acids. The V end was cut by 6 bases, the J end by 0 bases, with 18 bases between. CDR1 is MDHEN and CDR2 is SYDVKM in the germline V gene. The CDR3 coding sequence is TGTGCCAGCAGAGGGAGGAGGGGAGGGTATAGCAATCAGCCCCAGCATTTT. Its protein product is CASRGRRGGYSNQPQHF.

This clone is deemed medium-sized. This chain uses TRBV24-1 with TRBJ1-2, with D unresolved. Germline CDR1 is KGHDR and CDR2 is SFDVKD. The CDR3 is 13 residues long. Trimming removed 4 bases from V and 0 bases from J, with 5 bases in between. The CDR3 here is CATSDRANYGYTF. The CDR3 nucleotides read TGTGCCACCAGTGACAGAGCTAACTATGGCTACACCTTC.